Below, one T cell receptor beta chain is given with its context. Only in-frame clones appear in the TCRdb table, and some are missing; sequencing was by immunoSEQ multiplex PCR. The repertoire holds 90,000 to 95,000 clones, 82% seen once, with roughly 6.8% in the top ten. Time point: baseline pretreatment blood. This sample's treatment: 15 Gy SBRT to primary tumor, nephrectomy 4 weeks later. This sample was included in a study of radiation and T cells in renal cell carcinoma. The receptor was derived from a man aged 60-69 years with renal cell carcinoma. The sequencing used blood, collected from a patient whose treatment included radiotherapy and nephrectomy.

The CDR3 sequence is CASSDAQSGNEQFF. The CDR3 coding sequence is TGTGCCAGCAGTGACGCTCAATCGGGTAATGAGCAGTTCTTC. This chain uses TRBV2 with TRBJ2-1; D is ambiguous. Germline V gene data show CDR1 as SNHLY and CDR2 as FYNNEI. The CDR3 consists of 14 residues. Trimming cost V 3 bases and J 7 bases, with 13 bases left between them.